The 10 T cell receptor beta chains reported below all come from one sample, sequenced in a study of T cell responses to AZD1222 COVID-19 vaccine. The protocol was immunoSEQ multiplex PCR, while the TCRdb copy is restricted to in-frame clones and leaves out a portion. There are about 130,000 clones in the sample; approximately 90% occur only once, and 6.9% lies in the top ten. Here the sequenced sample was peripheral blood, taken on day 0 of AZD1222 vaccination. Receptor source: an adult in good health.

The chain has TRBV5-4 and TRBJ2-7; D possibly uses TRBD1 or TRBD2 (6 bases each). The CDR3 has 14 residues. Trimming stripped 6 bases from V and 4 bases from J, with 17 bases between. The germline CDR1 and CDR2 sequences are SGHNT and YYREEE (reference sequence). The CDR3 coding sequence is TGTGCCAGCACCACTCACGGGGGCGCATACGAGCAGTACTTC. Translating it yields CASTTHGGAYEQYF.

V is TRBV4-2 and J is TRBJ1-1; D gene ambiguous. Trimming took 2 bases from V and 7 from J, leaving 8 bases between them. Germline V gene data show CDR1 as LGHNA and CDR2 as YNFKEQ. The CDR3 is 12 amino acids. The CDR3 nucleotides are TGTGCCAGCAGCCAATTGACGGGTGAAGCTTTCTTT. This encodes CASSQLTGEAFF.

The chain is built from TRBV7-9 and TRBJ2-3; D remains unclear. This CDR3 has 13 residues. CDR1 and CDR2 (germline): SEHNR, FQNEAQ (reference sequence). The V end was cut by 3 bases, the J end by 2 bases, with 6 bases between. The CDR3 sequence: CASSFPATDTQYF. CDR3 nucleotide sequence: TGTGCCAGCAGCTTCCCGGCCACAGATACGCAGTATTTT.

The rearrangement links TRBV6-2 or TRBV6-3 to TRBJ2-6; a weak D match, TRBD2 (5 bases). The germline gives CDR1 MNHEY, CDR2 SVGEGT. The CDR3 is made up of 15 amino acids. V was trimmed by 5 bases and J by 3 bases, leaving 11 bases between them. The DNA for the CDR3 is TGTGCCAGCAGTGACCGGGGTGGTGGGGCCAACGTCCTGACTTTC. Amino acids: CASSDRGGGANVLTF.

The chain links TRBV6-1 to TRBJ1-1; TRBD1 aligns across 7 bases. Germline V gene data show CDR1 as MNHNS and CDR2 as SASEGT. Unmatched junction bases numbered 6, after V lost 3 bases and J lost 2 bases. The CDR3 length is 15 residues. The chain's CDR3 is CASSDWGDSNTEAFF. Written as DNA, the CDR3 is TGTGCCAGCAGTGATTGGGGGGACAGTAACACTGAAGCTTTCTTT.

The chain links TRBV6-5 to TRBJ2-5; D is ambiguous. Looked up from germline, CDR1 is MNHEY and CDR2 is SVGAGI. The germline V and J ends were trimmed by 4 bases and 4 bases, with 16 bases remaining between them. CDR3 length: 15 amino acids. Here the CDR3 reads CASSSNRALGETQYF. In DNA, the CDR3 is TGTGCCAGCAGTTCCAACCGGGCCCTGGGAGAGACCCAGTACTTC.

J is TRBJ1-4 and V is TRBV7-8; D not certain. Trimming left V 5 bases short and J 8 bases short, with 15 bases between. The CDR3 extends over 14 amino acids. The germline V gene has CDR1 SGHVS and CDR2 FQNEAQ. The CDR3 here is CASSLLESYEKLFF. Written as DNA, the CDR3 is TGTGCCAGCAGCCTCCTCGAGTCTTACGAAAAACTGTTTTTT.

The chain combines TRBV5-6 with TRBJ1-2; D not resolved. The CDR3 runs to 13 residues. Trimming removed 4 bases from V and 6 bases from J, with 13 bases in between. Germline V lookup: CDR1 SGHDT, CDR2 YYEEEE. In nucleotides, the CDR3 is TGTGCCAGCAGCAACCGTGCCCCCCATGGCTACACCTTC. Translated: CASSNRAPHGYTF.

The chain uses TRBV3-1 (or the pseudogene TRBV3-2) and TRBJ1-1; a possible D gene is TRBD1 (5 bases). The V end lost 1 base, the J end lost 8 bases, and 8 bases lay between the germline ends. The germline gives CDR1 LGHDT, CDR2 YNNKEL (reference sequence). This CDR3 contains 12 residues. CDR3 nucleotide sequence: TGTGCCAGCAGCCAAGGTGAGGGGGAAGCTTTCTTT. Translated: CASSQGEGEAFF.

The J gene is TRBJ2-7, the V gene TRBV27, with D maybe TRBD2 (5 bases). There are 13 residues in the CDR3. CDR1 and CDR2 (germline): MNHEY, SMNVEV (reference sequence). Trimming removed 5 bases at V and 4 bases at J, with 12 bases between. The CDR3 loop is CASSILPGYEQYF. CDR3 coding DNA: TGTGCCAGCAGTATCCTGCCGGGATACGAGCAGTACTTC.